These 28 T cell receptor beta chains were all obtained from the same sample, sequenced in a study of regulatory T cells in long-lasting Graves disease. Researchers made TCR beta libraries by using iRepertoire HTBI primers and running Arm-PCR on CDR3 regions. TCRdb recomputed calls from the multiplex PCR reads with MiXCR, one row per CDR3 protein. The sample yields 360,000 or so distinct CDR3 sequences, less than 30% seen once. Time point described: persistent/refractory GD, antithyroid drugs over 5 years with positive TRAb. The TCR library was made from RNA extracted from PBMCs. This specimen consisted of peripheral blood mononuclear cells (PBMCs), obtained when the disease was refractory, from a patient treated with antithyroid drugs. Source of these receptors: a woman in her thirties or forties with Graves disease.

This clonotype was detected ten times or more. The V and J genes are TRBV28 and TRBJ1-2; 9 positions agree with TRBD1. Germline V CDR1 and CDR2: MDHEN, SYDVKM. The CDR3 runs 13 residues. After removal of 5 bases from V and 8 bases from J, the junction contained 6 bases not matched to a gene. This CDR3 is CASSMGQGGGYTF. The DNA of the CDR3 is TGTGCCAGCAGTATGGGACAGGGAGGAGGCTACACCTTC.

The rearrangement joins TRBV9 to TRBJ2-3; D is ambiguous. CDR3 length equals 15 residues. V was trimmed by 0 bases and J by 1 base, leaving 9 bases between them. Germline values: CDR1 SGDLS, CDR2 YYNGEE. The CDR3 DNA sequence: TGTGCCAGCAGCGTAGGGCTTACTGGCACAGATACGCAGTATTTT. Translating it yields CASSVGLTGTDTQYF. Based on the CDR3 plus reference TRBV9 and TRBJ2-3, the full variable domain is DSGVTQTPKHLITATGQRVTLRCSPRSGDLSVYWYQQSLDQGLQFLIQYYNGEERAKGNILERFSAQQFPDLHSELNLSSLELGDSALYFCASSVGLTGTDTQYFGPGTRLTVL.

The genes are TRBV6-1 and TRBJ2-7; tentatively, D is TRBD2 (6 bases). The CDR3 totals 16 residues. CDR1 is MNHNS and CDR2 is SASEGT in the germline V gene. V dropped 5 bases and J dropped 0 bases, with 17 bases sitting between them. The CDR3 spells CASSHPGTQSSYEQYF. For the CDR3, the DNA is TGTGCCAGCAGTCATCCCGGGACTCAGAGCTCCTACGAGCAGTACTTC.

This clonotype was seen ten or more times. This rearrangement joins TRBV20-1 to TRBJ2-7; 8 bases are shared with TRBD1. With 4 bases clipped from V and 2 bases from J, the junction kept 4 bases outside the gene matches. The germline CDR1 and CDR2 sequences are DFQATT and SNEGSKA (reference sequence). The CDR3 is 13 residues long. The CDR3 nucleotides read TGCAGTGCTATAAGACAGGGGCCCTACGAGCAGTACTTC. This codes for CSAIRQGPYEQYF.

At least ten counts were recorded for this clonotype. The rearrangement joins TRBV27 to TRBJ2-1; 7 positions agree with TRBD2. Germline CDR1 reads MNHEY; CDR2 reads SMNVEV (reference sequence). The V segment lost 3 bases and the J segment 12 bases; nucleotides outside the gene matches: 8. This CDR3 spans 13 amino acids. The CDR3 DNA follows: TGTGCCAGCAGTTTCGTAGCGGGTATGACGCAGTTCTTC. The encoded protein is CASSFVAGMTQFF.

The table lists this clonotype with a few counts. The chain uses TRBV20-1 and TRBJ2-2; D remains ambiguous. The CDR3 contains 17 residues. From germline, CDR1 is DFQATT and CDR2 SNEGSKA (reference sequence). The V gene lost 5 bases and the J gene lost 7 bases, with 26 bases spanning the gap. The CDR3 sequence: CSAPHGSPTVRSGELFF. The CDR3 DNA is TGCAGTGCTCCTCATGGAAGTCCTACTGTAAGGAGCGGGGAGCTGTTTTTT.

This clonotype was observed many times. The rearrangement links TRBV28 to TRBJ2-3; 11 positions match TRBD2. Per germline, CDR1 MDHEN and CDR2 SYDVKM. This CDR3 has 14 amino acids. Trimming at V came to 8 bases and at J to 3 bases, leaving 4 bases not matched to a gene. CDR3 coding DNA: TGTGCCAGCGTTCCTAGCGGGAGGACAGATACGCAGTATTTT. Translated, it gives CASVPSGRTDTQYF.

The CDR3 DNA sequence: TGTGCCAGCAGCTTAGACAGGAAAACTTTCTTT. Translated, it gives CASSLDRKTFF. The chain uses TRBV7-9 and TRBJ1-1, with D tentatively TRBD1 (5 bases). The germline V gene has CDR1 SEHNR and CDR2 FQNEAQ (reference sequence). Trimming removed 1 base from V and 12 bases from J, with 9 bases in between. The CDR3 is made up of 11 amino acids.

This clonotype was seen repeatedly, ten times or more. This chain joins TRBV5-1 and TRBJ2-5; D call uncertain. Germline values: CDR1 SGHRS, CDR2 YFSETQ. The CDR3 is made up of 14 amino acids. The ends were cut back, 1 base at V and 3 bases at J, with 10 bases in the middle. CDR3 amino acids: CASSLSSTKETQYF. The CDR3 DNA reads TGCGCCAGCAGCTTGAGTTCGACGAAAGAGACCCAGTACTTC.

This clonotype turned up a few times. This chain links TRBV19 with TRBJ1-1; a weak D match, TRBD1 (6 bases). Germline-derived CDR1 and CDR2 are LNHDA and SQIVND (reference sequence). Trimming took 7 bases from V and 4 from J, leaving 22 bases between them. The CDR3 loop spans 16 amino acids. The CDR3, as DNA: TGTGCCAGTATAGCGGGTAAAGGGCAGGGGCCCACTGAAGCTTTCTTT. Translation gives CASIAGKGQGPTEAFF. Full variable domain (outside the CDR3, taken from reference TRBV19 and TRBJ1-1): DGGITQSPKYLFRKEGQNVTLSCEQNLNHDAMYWYRQDPGQGLRLIYYSQIVNDFQKGDIAEGYSVSREKKESFPLTVTSAQKNPTAFYLCASIAGKGQGPTEAFFGQGTRLTVV.

The chain employs TRBV29-1 and TRBJ2-1; the D is unclear. Trimming left V 7 bases short and J 7 bases short, with 8 bases between. The germline V gene encodes CDR1 SQVTM and CDR2 ANQGSEA. The CDR3 has 10 residues. The chain's CDR3 is CSAPLNEQFF. The CDR3 DNA is TGCAGCGCTCCCCTAAATGAGCAGTTCTTC.

The J gene is TRBJ2-7, the V gene TRBV15; D may be TRBD2 (6 bases). The CDR3 sequence is 14 residues long. Trimming took 5 bases from V and 6 from J, leaving 17 bases between them. Germline V gene data show CDR1 as LNHNV and CDR2 as YYDKDF (reference sequence). CDR3 coding DNA: TGTGCCACCAGCGCGGATTGGGGAGGCAGCGAGCAGTACTTC. Amino acids: CATSADWGGSEQYF.

The sample holds many counts of this clonotype. The chain employs TRBV28 and TRBJ2-7, with D perhaps assigned TRBD1 or TRBD2 (6 bases each). V lost 7 bases, J lost 4 bases, and 26 bases lay in between. This CDR3 region has 17 residues. Germline CDR1 and CDR2: MDHEN and SYDVKM. The CDR3 is CASTSGPLVKGGYEQYF. For the CDR3, the DNA is TGTGCCAGCACCTCGGGACCCTTGGTTAAAGGGGGGTACGAGCAGTACTTC.

This clonotype appeared a few times. V and J are TRBV6-4 and TRBJ1-5; tentative D call: TRBD1 (6 bases). The CDR3 has 14 amino acids. V was pared by 4 bases and J by 6 bases, with 13 bases between. The germline V gene encodes CDR1 MRHNA and CDR2 SNTAGT. CDR3 region: CASSGTEGSQPQHF. As DNA, the CDR3 is TGTGCCAGCAGTGGGACAGAGGGTAGTCAGCCCCAGCATTTT.

This clonotype has a count of ten or more. This chain connects TRBV2 to TRBJ1-2; maybe TRBD1 (6 bases). Germline V lookup: CDR1 SNHLY, CDR2 FYNNEI. Trimming left V 6 bases short and J 7 bases short, with 12 bases between. This CDR3 contains 12 residues. The chain's CDR3 is CASRVTGTGYTF. CDR3 bases: TGTGCCAGCAGGGTTACAGGGACTGGCTACACCTTC.

The rearrangement links TRBV7-9 to TRBJ1-2; D gene uncertain. V lost 1 base to trimming and J lost 6 bases, with 9 bases between them. The CDR3 has 13 residues. Germline lookup yields CDR1 SEHNR and CDR2 FQNEAQ (reference sequence). CDR3 loop: CASSLEQSHGYTF. The CDR3 nucleotides read TGTGCCAGCAGCTTAGAGCAGAGCCATGGCTACACCTTC.

This clonotype was seen at least ten times. This CDR3 is CASKGGAGAQYF. CDR3 nucleotides: TGTGCCAGCAAGGGGGGGGCGGGGGCCCAGTACTTC. The chain links TRBV28 to TRBJ2-5, with D maybe TRBD2 (7 bases). The germline CDR1 and CDR2 sequences are MDHEN and SYDVKM. This CDR3 is 12 amino acids long. Trimming took 7 bases from V and 9 from J, leaving 15 bases between them.

This clonotype was counted ten times or more. The gene calls are TRBV28 and TRBJ2-2, with 10 bases aligning to TRBD2. Per the germline V gene, CDR1 is MDHEN and CDR2 is SYDVKM. Trimming cost V 0 bases and J 7 bases; bases outside gene matches: 5. The CDR3 runs to 16 residues. This CDR3 reads CASSLWASGSVGELFF. As DNA, the CDR3 is TGTGCCAGCAGTTTATGGGCTAGCGGGAGTGTCGGGGAGCTGTTTTTT.

This clonotype has only a few counts. This chain connects TRBV25-1 to TRBJ1-1, with D maybe TRBD1 (6 bases). Trimming removed 8 bases from V and 3 bases from J, with 16 bases in between. CDR1 MGHDK and CDR2 SYGVNS come from the germline V gene. The CDR3 contains 14 residues. The CDR3 region is CASCPTGRDTEAFF. CDR3 bases: TGTGCCAGCTGTCCGACAGGACGGGACACTGAAGCTTTCTTT.

This clonotype was seen repeatedly, ten times or more. This sequence joins TRBV2 and TRBJ2-1; D remains ambiguous. Germline V gives CDR1 SNHLY, CDR2 FYNNEI. V lost 2 bases, J lost 12 bases, and 5 bases lay in between. The CDR3 contains 10 residues. The CDR3 here is CASSETGQFF. The CDR3 DNA sequence: TGTGCCAGCAGTGAAACCGGGCAGTTCTTC.

This clonotype appeared many times. V is TRBV28 and J is TRBJ1-5; tentatively, D is TRBD1 (6 bases). This CDR3 spans 14 amino acids. CDR1 MDHEN and CDR2 SYDVKM come from the germline V gene. V dropped 6 bases and J dropped 6 bases, with 15 bases sitting between them. CDR3 in amino acids: CASSLQGMGQPQHF. The CDR3 nucleotides read TGTGCCAGCAGCCTTCAGGGGATGGGTCAGCCCCAGCATTTT.

V is TRBV29-1 and J is TRBJ2-2, with 15 bases aligning to TRBD2. The junction had 13 bases not matched to a gene; V was cut back by 7 bases and J by 4 bases. This CDR3 is 18 amino acids long. From germline, CDR1 is SQVTM and CDR2 ANQGSEA. The chain's CDR3 is CSAAGTSGRNGITGELFF. The CDR3 nucleotides read TGCAGCGCCGCCGGGACTAGCGGGAGGAATGGTATCACCGGGGAGCTGTTTTTT.

This clonotype occurred once. The CDR3 does not close with the conserved phenylalanine or tryptophan, likely indicating a read error. The rearrangement uses TRBV29-1 and TRBJ2-3; D is uncertain. Germline V gene sequence: CDR1 SQVTM, CDR2 ANQGSEA. V was cut by 7 bases and J by 3 bases, with 11 bases left in between. CDR3 size: 12 residues. The DNA of the CDR3 is TGCAGCGGCGAGATTCGAACAGATACGCAGTATTCT. Its protein is CSGEIRTDTQYS.

The table lists this clonotype with many counts. This chain uses TRBV11-2 with TRBJ2-7; 14 positions match TRBD2. This CDR3 contains 16 residues. In germline, CDR1 is SGHAT, CDR2 FQNNGV. The V gene end was trimmed by 1 base and the J gene end by 3 bases; junction bases not matched to a gene: 2. The CDR3, as DNA: TGTGCCAGCAGCTTAGGAGGACTAGCGGGGGGCTACGAGCAGTACTTC. It codes for CASSLGGLAGGYEQYF. The full variable domain, in which reference TRBV11-2 and TRBJ2-7 provide the parts outside the CDR3, is EAGVAQSPRYKIIEKRQSVAFWCNPISGHATLYWYQQILGQGPKLLIQFQNNGVVDDSQLPKDRFSAERLKGVDSTLKIQPAKLEDSAVYLCASSLGGLAGGYEQYFGPGTRLTVT.

This clonotype was recorded at least ten times. The V call is TRBV29-1, the J call TRBJ1-2; D possibly corresponds to TRBD1 (5 bases). This CDR3 comprises 13 residues. Germline V gene sequence: CDR1 SQVTM, CDR2 ANQGSEA. Trimming shortened V by 1 base and J by 4 bases, and 10 bases separated the two germline ends. As DNA, the CDR3 is TGCAGCGTTGAAGCCCAGGGCTTCTATGGCTACACCTTC. The encoded protein is CSVEAQGFYGYTF.

This rearrangement joins TRBV20-1 to TRBJ2-7; 16 bases align to TRBD2. This CDR3 spans 17 amino acids. With 2 bases clipped from V and 7 bases from J, the junction kept 11 bases outside the gene matches. Germline V gives CDR1 DFQATT, CDR2 SNEGSKA (reference sequence). The CDR3 nucleotides read TGCAGTGCTAGACTAAAGGGACTAGCGGGAGGGCCCGGGGAGCAGTACTTC. Its protein is CSARLKGLAGGPGEQYF.

Notes on this clonotype: A much larger clone lies a single base off, so this may be a read error. V is TRBV6-1 and J is TRBJ2-2; maybe TRBD1 (8 bases). The CDR3 has 15 amino acids. Germline V gene sequence: CDR1 MNHNS, CDR2 SASEGT. The CDR3 reads CASSGQGRDTGGLFF. Here the CDR3 DNA reads TGTGCCAGCAGTGGACAGGGGAGGGACACCGGGGGGCTGTTTTTT.

This chain uses TRBV27 with TRBJ1-6, with D possibly being TRBD1 (6 bases). Germline CDR1 is MNHEY and CDR2 is SMNVEV (reference sequence). V lost 2 bases, J lost 7 bases, and 12 bases lay in between. This CDR3 comprises 15 residues. The CDR3 sequence: CASSLGGAANSPLHF. CDR3 nucleotide sequence: TGTGCCAGCAGTTTAGGGGGGGCGGCAAATTCACCCCTCCACTTT.